One sample yielded the 5 T cell receptor beta chains listed below, sequenced in a study of blood T cells in healthy people across ages. Sample-barcoded 5' priming and a J-beta primer mix drove a second PCR of about 6 to 11 cycles. TCRdb recomputed calls from the 5' RACE reads with MiXCR, one row per CDR3 protein. Here the sample spans some 730,000 distinct CDR3 sequences, 22% being singletons. The sample consisted of blood. The receptors were sampled from a man between 65 and 85 years old in good health.

This clonotype has a count of ten or more. This rearrangement joins TRBV29-1 to TRBJ2-1; D may be TRBD1 (5 bases). The V end lost 2 bases, the J end lost 13 bases, and 9 bases lay between the germline ends. CDR3 length: 10 amino acids. Per the germline V gene, CDR1 is SQVTM and CDR2 is ANQGSEA. The CDR3 bases are TGCAGCGTTGAACGACAGCCTCAGTTCTTC. Its protein product is CSVERQPQFF.

V gene TRBV12-3 or TRBV12-4 combines with J gene TRBJ2-1; no clear D gene. The J call may be in error: the DNA end matches TRBJ2-7 better. The CDR3 loop spans 13 amino acids. CDR3 sequence (DNA): TGTGCCAGCAGTCTCCCGACTTCTTACGAGCAGTACTTC. Its protein is CASSLPTSYEQYF.

J is TRBJ2-7 and V is TRBV12-3 or TRBV12-4; 7 nucleotides match TRBD1. The CDR3 is made up of 12 amino acids. J gave up 6 bases and V 3 bases, and 2 bases lay outside the gene matches. The CDR3 DNA reads as TGTGCCAGCAGTTTCGGACAGGTCGAGCAGTACTTC. Translated, it gives CASSFGQVEQYF.

This clonotype was counted between two and nine times. V gene TRBV18 combines with J gene TRBJ2-5, with 7 nucleotides matching TRBD1. J gave up 2 bases and V 1 base, and 7 bases lay outside the gene matches. The CDR3 spans 16 residues. Germline CDR1 KGHSH, CDR2 LQKENI. In nucleotides, the CDR3 is TGTGCCAGCTCACCACTGAGGGGGCCAGGTCAAGAGACCCAGTACTTC. It is translated as CASSPLRGPGQETQYF.

This clonotype turned up a few times. The CDR3 sequence is CASSEVKGPETQYF. The CDR3 nucleotides are TGTGCCAGCAGTGAAGTCAAGGGCCCAGAGACCCAGTACTTC. The genes are TRBV2 and TRBJ2-5, with D unclear. This CDR3 is 14 amino acids long. V was clipped by 1 base and J by 4 bases, with 10 bases between them. Germline-derived CDR1 and CDR2 are SNHLY and FYNNEI.